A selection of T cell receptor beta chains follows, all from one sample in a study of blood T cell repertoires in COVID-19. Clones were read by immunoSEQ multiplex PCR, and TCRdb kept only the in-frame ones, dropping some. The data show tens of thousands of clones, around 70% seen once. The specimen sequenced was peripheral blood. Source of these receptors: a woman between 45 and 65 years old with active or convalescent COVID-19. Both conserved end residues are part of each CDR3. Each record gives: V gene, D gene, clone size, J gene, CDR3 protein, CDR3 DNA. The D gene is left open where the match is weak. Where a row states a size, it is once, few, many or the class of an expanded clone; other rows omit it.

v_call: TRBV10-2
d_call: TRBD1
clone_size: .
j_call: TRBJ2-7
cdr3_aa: CASIPDRGLGYEQYF
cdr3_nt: TGCGCCAGCATTCCGGACAGGGGGCTTGGTTACGAGCAGTACTTC

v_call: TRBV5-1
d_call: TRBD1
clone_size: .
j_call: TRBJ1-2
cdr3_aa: CASSIWTGEDGYTF
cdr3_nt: TGCGCCAGCAGCATCTGGACAGGGGAGGATGGCTACACCTTC

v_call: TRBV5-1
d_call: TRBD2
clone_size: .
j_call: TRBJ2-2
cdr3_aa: CASSKLAGAVGELFF
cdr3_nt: TGCGCCAGCAGCAAACTAGCGGGGGCCGTAGGGGAGCTGTTTTTT

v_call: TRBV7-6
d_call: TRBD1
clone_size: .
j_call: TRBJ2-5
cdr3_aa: CASSHDPRTGLETQYF
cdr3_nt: TGTGCCAGCAGCCACGACCCGAGGACAGGGTTGGAGACCCAGTACTTC

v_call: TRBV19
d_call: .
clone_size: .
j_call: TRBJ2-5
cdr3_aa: CASSSGVGETQYF
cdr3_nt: TGTGCCAGTTCTTCAGGGGTAGGGGAGACCCAGTACTTC

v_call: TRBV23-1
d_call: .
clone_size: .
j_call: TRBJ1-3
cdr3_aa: CASTPIGESGNTIYF
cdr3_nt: TGCGCCAGCACACCGATAGGGGAATCTGGAAACACCATATATTTT

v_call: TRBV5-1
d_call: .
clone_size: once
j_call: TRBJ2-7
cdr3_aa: CASSSYSYEQYF
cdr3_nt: TGCGCCAGCAGCTCCTACTCCTACGAGCAGTACTTC

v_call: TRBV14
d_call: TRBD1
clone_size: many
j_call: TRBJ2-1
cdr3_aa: CASSHYQTGRGYNEQFF
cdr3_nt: TGTGCCAGCAGCCACTATCAGACAGGGCGAGGATACAATGAGCAGTTCTTC

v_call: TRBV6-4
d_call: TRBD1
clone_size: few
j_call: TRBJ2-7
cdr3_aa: CASSDSTGNEWYEQYF
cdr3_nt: TGTGCCAGCAGTGACTCGACAGGGAATGAATGGTACGAGCAGTACTTC

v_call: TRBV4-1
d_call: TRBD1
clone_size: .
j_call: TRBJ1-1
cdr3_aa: CASSHQGTGGRVAFF
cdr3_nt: TGCGCCAGCAGCCATCAAGGGACAGGGGGCAGAGTAGCTTTCTTT

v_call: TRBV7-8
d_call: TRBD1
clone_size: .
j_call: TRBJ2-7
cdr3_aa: CASSINRGVLPLQYF
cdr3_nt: TGTGCCAGCAGCATTAACAGGGGAGTACTCCCACTGCAGTACTTC